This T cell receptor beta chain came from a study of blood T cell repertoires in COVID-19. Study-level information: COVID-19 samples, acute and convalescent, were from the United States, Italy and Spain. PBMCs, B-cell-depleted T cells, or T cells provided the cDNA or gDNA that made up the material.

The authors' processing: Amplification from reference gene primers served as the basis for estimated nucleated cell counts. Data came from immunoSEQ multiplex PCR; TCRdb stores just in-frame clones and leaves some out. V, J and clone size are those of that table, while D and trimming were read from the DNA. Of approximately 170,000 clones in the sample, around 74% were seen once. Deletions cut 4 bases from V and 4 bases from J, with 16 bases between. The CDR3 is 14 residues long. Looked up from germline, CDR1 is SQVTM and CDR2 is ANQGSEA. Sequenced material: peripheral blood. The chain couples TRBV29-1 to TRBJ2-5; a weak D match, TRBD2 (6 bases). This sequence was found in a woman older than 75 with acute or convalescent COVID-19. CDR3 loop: CSVAPDSGGETQYF. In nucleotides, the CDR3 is TGCAGCGTTGCACCGGATAGCGGTGGAGAGACCCAGTACTTC. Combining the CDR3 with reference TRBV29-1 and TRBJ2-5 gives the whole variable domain SAVISQKPSRDICQRGTSLTIQCQVDSQVTMMFWYRQQPGQSLTLIATANQGSEATYESGFVIDKFPISRPNLTFSTLTVSNMSPEDSSIYLCSVAPDSGGETQYFGPGTRLLVL.